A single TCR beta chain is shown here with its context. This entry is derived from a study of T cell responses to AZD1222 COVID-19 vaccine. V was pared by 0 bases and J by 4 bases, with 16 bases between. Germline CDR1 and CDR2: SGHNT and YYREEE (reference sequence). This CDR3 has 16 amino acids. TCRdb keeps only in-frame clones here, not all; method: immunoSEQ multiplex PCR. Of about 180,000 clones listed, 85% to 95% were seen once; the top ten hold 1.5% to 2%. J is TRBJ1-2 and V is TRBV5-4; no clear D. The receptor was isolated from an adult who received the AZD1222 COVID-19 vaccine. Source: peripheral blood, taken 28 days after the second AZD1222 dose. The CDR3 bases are TGTGCCAGCAGCTTGGGGGCGTTAAAGAAAGGCTATGGCTACACCTTC. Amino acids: CASSLGALKKGYGYTF.